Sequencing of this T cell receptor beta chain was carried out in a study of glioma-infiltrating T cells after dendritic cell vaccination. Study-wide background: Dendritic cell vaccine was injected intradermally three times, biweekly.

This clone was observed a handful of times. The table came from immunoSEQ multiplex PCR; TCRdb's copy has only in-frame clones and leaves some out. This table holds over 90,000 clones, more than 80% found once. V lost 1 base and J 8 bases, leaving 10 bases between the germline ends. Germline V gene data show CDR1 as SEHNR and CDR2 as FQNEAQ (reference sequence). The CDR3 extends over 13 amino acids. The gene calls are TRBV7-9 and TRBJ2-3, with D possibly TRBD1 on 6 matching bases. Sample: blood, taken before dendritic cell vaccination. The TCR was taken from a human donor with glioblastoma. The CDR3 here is CASSLGEGGTQYF. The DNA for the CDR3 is TGTGCCAGCAGCTTAGGGGAAGGGGGTACGCAGTATTTT.